These T cell receptor beta chains were read from a single sample in a study of graft-versus-host responses after intestinal transplantation. Measured with immunoSEQ multiplex PCR; TCRdb has only the in-frame clones, and not every one. The top ten hold 8% of the sample, which has roughly 20,000 clones, 65% to 85% seen once. Specimen: ileum tissue, collected roughly three weeks after intestinal transplant. Receptors originate from a human patient who received an intestinal transplant, so some T cells may come from the graft donor. Both conserved end residues are part of each CDR3. The D gene is left open where the match is weak. Not every row has a clone size; where given, it reads once, few, many or a size class.

>17|NA|TRBJ2-5|TRBV15|TRBD2
CATSRGLAGGPGETQYF
TGTGCCACCAGCAGGGGACTAGCGGGAGGGCCGGGGGAGACCCAGTACTTC
>13|NA|TRBJ1-1|TRBV29-1|NA
CSVERGGRTEAFF
TGCAGCGTTGAACGGGGAGGGCGGACTGAAGCTTTCTTT
>14|NA|TRBJ2-6|TRBV7-8|NA
CASTTLSGANVLTF
TGTGCCAGCACTACCCTCTCTGGGGCCAACGTCCTGACTTTC
>15|NA|TRBJ1-2|TRBV4-2|NA
CASSQEAYSNYGYTF
TGTGCCAGCAGCCAAGAAGCTTACAGTAACTATGGCTACACCTTC
>14|NA|TRBJ1-2|TRBV18|NA
CASSHRQYNYGYTF
TGTGCCAGCTCACATCGACAGTATAACTATGGCTACACCTTC
>16|NA|TRBJ1-5|TRBV12-5|TRBD1
CASGLDRGFSNQPQHF
TGTGCTAGTGGTTTGGACAGGGGATTTAGCAATCAGCCCCAGCATTTT
>14|NA|TRBJ1-5|TRBV7-9|NA
CASSLARGNQPQHF
TGTGCCAGCAGCTTAGCACGCGGCAATCAGCCCCAGCATTTT
>15|NA|TRBJ2-7|TRBV4-3|NA
CASSQLVSSSYEQYF
TGCGCCAGCAGCCAACTCGTCAGTTCATCCTACGAGCAGTACTTC
>13|NA|TRBJ2-7|TRBV6-1|NA
CASSERGPYEQYF
TGTGCCAGCAGTGAGCGGGGGCCCTACGAGCAGTACTTC
>13|medium-sized|TRBJ2-7|TRBV27|NA
CASSPGETYEQYF
TGTGCCAGCAGTCCCGGAGAGACCTACGAGCAGTACTTC
>15|few|TRBJ2-7|TRBV30|TRBD2
CAWSVGRGGFYEQYF
TGTGCCTGGAGTGTAGGGCGGGGGGGATTCTACGAGCAGTACTTC
>15|NA|TRBJ2-5|TRBV5-6|NA
CASSFAPTSQETQYF
TGTGCCAGCAGCTTCGCCCCGACTAGTCAAGAGACCCAGTACTTC
>16|NA|TRBJ2-2|TRBV11-3|TRBD2
CASSPVAGVNTGELFF
TGTGCCAGCAGCCCGGTAGCGGGGGTGAACACCGGGGAGCTGTTTTTT
>17|NA|TRBJ2-3|TRBV9|TRBD2
CASSLVASGGPYDTQYF
TGTGCCAGCAGCTTAGTGGCTAGCGGGGGACCATACGATACGCAGTATTTT
>18|medium-sized|TRBJ1-4|TRBV19|NA
CASRDPWTTGSQGEKLFF
TGTGCCAGCCGGGATCCGTGGACAACAGGGAGTCAGGGTGAAAAACTGTTTTTT
>15|NA|TRBJ2-3|TRBV4-2|TRBD2
CASSQVLAGGGTQYF
TGTGCCAGCAGCCAAGTTCTAGCGGGGGGAGGTACGCAGTATTTT
>12|NA|TRBJ2-5|TRBV30|TRBD1
CAWSEGARTQYF
TGTGCCTGGAGTGAGGGGGCCCGGACCCAGTACTTC
>16|NA|TRBJ1-3|TRBV4-1|NA
CASSQIVQGTGNTIYF
TGCGCCAGCAGCCAAATCGTACAGGGCACTGGAAACACCATATATTTT
>15|NA|TRBJ2-7|TRBV4-2|NA
CASSLTGGGSYEQYF
TGTGCCAGCAGTTTGACGGGGGGCGGCTCCTACGAGCAGTACTTC
>13|NA|TRBJ2-1|TRBV19|NA
CASSPQGFDEQFF
TGTGCCAGTAGCCCCCAGGGGTTCGATGAGCAGTTCTTC
>15|NA|TRBJ2-1|TRBV4-2|TRBD2
CASSQRDSGVLEQFF
TGTGCCAGCAGCCAAAGGGATAGCGGGGTTTTAGAGCAGTTCTTC
>15|NA|TRBJ1-1|TRBV6-4|NA
CASSDRGFGYTEAFF
TGTGCCAGCAGTGACCGGGGTTTCGGGTACACTGAAGCTTTCTTT
>11|NA|TRBJ2-7|TRBV13|NA
CASSSTYEQYF
TGTGCCAGCAGTTCAACCTACGAGCAGTACTTC
>11|NA|TRBJ2-7|TRBV5-1|NA
CASSWGREQYF
TGCGCCAGCAGCTGGGGGCGAGAGCAGTACTTC
>17|NA|TRBJ1-1|TRBV4-3|TRBD1
CASSQGVFRGVNTEAFF
TGCGCCAGCAGCCAAGGGGTTTTCAGGGGGGTGAACACTGAAGCTTTCTTT
>12|NA|TRBJ2-7|TRBV27|NA
CASRTESYEQYF
TGTGCCAGCAGGACAGAGTCCTACGAGCAGTACTTC
>14|NA|TRBJ2-5|TRBV5-4|TRBD1
CASSLGTGSREQYF
TGTGCCAGCAGCTTGGGGACAGGGTCTAGGGAGCAGTACTTC
>15|NA|TRBJ2-5|TRBV6-4|TRBD2
CASSLMAGGQETQYF
TGTGCCAGCTCGCTAATGGCGGGGGGCCAAGAGACCCAGTACTTC
>13|NA|TRBJ2-1|TRBV9|NA
CASSVWIRDEQFF
TGTGCCAGCAGCGTATGGATCCGGGATGAGCAGTTCTTC
>15|NA|TRBJ2-1|TRBV5-1|NA
CASSLIGGSYNEQFF
TGCGCCAGCAGTCTGATCGGGGGCTCCTACAATGAGCAGTTCTTC
>15|NA|TRBJ2-5|TRBV19|TRBD2
CASSIDLAGAETQYF
TGTGCCAGTAGTATAGACCTAGCGGGAGCAGAGACCCAGTACTTC
>13|NA|TRBJ1-2|TRBV9|NA
CASSVGQLYGYTF
TGTGCCAGCAGCGTAGGACAGCTCTATGGCTACACCTTC
>16|NA|TRBJ1-6|TRBV18|NA
CASSQGWQGYNSPLHF
TGTGCCAGCTCACAAGGGTGGCAGGGCTATAATTCACCCCTCCACTTT
>12|NA|TRBJ1-4|TRBV29-1|NA
CSVAGLGEKLFF
TGCAGCGTTGCAGGCTTGGGTGAAAAACTGTTTTTT
>14|few|TRBJ2-1|TRBV10-3|NA
CAISEALGVGEQFF
TGTGCCATCAGTGAAGCCCTAGGAGTCGGGGAGCAGTTCTTC
>16|NA|TRBJ2-5|TRBV27|TRBD2
CASSFVRGRATKTQYF
TGTGCCAGCAGTTTCGTTCGCGGGAGGGCCACGAAGACCCAGTACTTC
>19|NA|TRBJ2-1|TRBV27|TRBD2
CATYLSYSGGPPNYNEQFF
TGTGCCACCTATCTCTCCTATAGCGGGGGCCCGCCGAACTACAATGAGCAGTTCTTC
>15|NA|TRBJ2-2|TRBV10-3|TRBD1
CAIRSGTGGTGELFF
TGTGCCATCAGATCCGGGACAGGGGGAACCGGGGAGCTGTTTTTT
>10|NA|TRBJ1-1|TRBV6-5|TRBD1
CATGTGVSFF
TGTGCCACTGGGACAGGGGTGTCTTTCTTT
>15|NA|TRBJ1-1|TRBV9|TRBD1
CASSVATGGGTEAFF
TGTGCCAGCAGCGTAGCTACAGGGGGAGGAACTGAAGCTTTCTTT
>18|NA|TRBJ1-1|TRBV18|NA
CASSPGLGKGLSSTEAFF
TGTGCCAGCTCACCAGGACTAGGAAAGGGTCTGTCGAGCACTGAAGCTTTCTTT
>13|NA|TRBJ2-7|TRBV27|TRBD1
CASRRDRGSEQYF
TGTGCCAGCAGGCGGGACAGGGGATCCGAGCAGTACTTC
>15|NA|TRBJ2-3|TRBV6-1|TRBD2
CASSEAEAGKDTQYF
TGTGCCAGCAGTGAAGCAGAAGCGGGGAAAGATACGCAGTATTTT
>17|NA|TRBJ2-1|TRBV11-3|TRBD2
CASSLLYSGADNNEQFF
TGTGCCAGCAGCTTACTCTATAGCGGGGCTGATAACAATGAGCAGTTCTTC
>14|NA|TRBJ1-3|TRBV27|TRBD1
CASSGQGSGNTIYF
TGTGCCAGCAGTGGACAGGGCTCTGGAAACACCATATATTTT
>17|NA|TRBJ2-3|TRBV7-2|TRBD2
CASSLVYVAGPTDTQYF
TGTGCCAGCAGCTTAGTGTACGTAGCGGGGCCGACGGATACGCAGTATTTT
>15|NA|TRBJ1-6|TRBV14|TRBD1
CASSQESGGLSPLHF
TGTGCCAGCAGCCAAGAGTCAGGGGGGCTTTCACCCCTCCACTTT
>13|NA|TRBJ2-7|TRBV7-2|NA
CASSYYDSYEQYF
TGTGCCAGCAGCTACTATGACTCCTACGAGCAGTACTTC
>14|NA|TRBJ2-7|TRBV7-6|TRBD1
CASSPDRGAYEQYF
TGTGCCAGCAGCCCCGACAGGGGAGCCTACGAGCAGTACTTC
>15|few|TRBJ2-7|TRBV27|TRBD2
CASSSGTSGNYEQYF
TGTGCCAGCAGTTCAGGGACTAGCGGGAACTACGAGCAGTACTTC
>19|once|TRBJ2-1|TRBV6-1|NA
CASSVPGWFLARYYNEQFF
TGTGCCAGCAGTGTCCCCGGCTGGTTCCTAGCGCGCTACTACAATGAGCAGTTCTTC
>13|NA|TRBJ1-1|TRBV29-1|TRBD1
CSVRTGLYTEAFF
TGCAGCGTTCGGACAGGGCTCTACACTGAAGCTTTCTTT
>16|NA|TRBJ1-3|TRBV23-1|NA
CASSHPTGLGGNTIYF
TGCGCCAGCAGTCACCCAACAGGGTTGGGGGGAAACACCATATATTTT
>17|NA|TRBJ2-2|TRBV6-1|NA
CASSEFRSTPNTGELFF
TGTGCCAGCAGTGAATTTAGGAGTACTCCGAACACCGGGGAGCTGTTTTTT